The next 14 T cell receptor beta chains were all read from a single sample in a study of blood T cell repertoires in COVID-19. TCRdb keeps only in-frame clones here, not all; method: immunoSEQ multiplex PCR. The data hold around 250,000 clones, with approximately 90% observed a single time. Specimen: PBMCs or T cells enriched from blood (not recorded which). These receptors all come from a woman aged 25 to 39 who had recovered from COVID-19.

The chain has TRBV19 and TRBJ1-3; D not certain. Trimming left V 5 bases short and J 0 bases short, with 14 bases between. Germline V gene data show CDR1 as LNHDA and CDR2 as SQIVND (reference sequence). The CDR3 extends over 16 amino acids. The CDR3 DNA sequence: TGTGCCAGTAGTGCAGGAAGAACCTACTCTGGAAACACCATATATTTT. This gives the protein CASSAGRTYSGNTIYF.

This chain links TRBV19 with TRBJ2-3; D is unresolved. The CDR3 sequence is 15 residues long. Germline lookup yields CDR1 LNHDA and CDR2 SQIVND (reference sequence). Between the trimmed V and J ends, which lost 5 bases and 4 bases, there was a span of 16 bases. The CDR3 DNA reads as TGTGCCAGTAGTTCGTCGCAGAAGAGGTCAGATACGCAGTATTTT. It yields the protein CASSSSQKRSDTQYF.

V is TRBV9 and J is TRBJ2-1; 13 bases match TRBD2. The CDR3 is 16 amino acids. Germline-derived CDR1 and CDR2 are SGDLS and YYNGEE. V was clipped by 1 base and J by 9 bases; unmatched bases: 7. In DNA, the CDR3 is TGTGCCAGCAGCGTACGGACTAGCGGGAGTTACGGTGAGCAGTTCTTC. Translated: CASSVRTSGSYGEQFF.

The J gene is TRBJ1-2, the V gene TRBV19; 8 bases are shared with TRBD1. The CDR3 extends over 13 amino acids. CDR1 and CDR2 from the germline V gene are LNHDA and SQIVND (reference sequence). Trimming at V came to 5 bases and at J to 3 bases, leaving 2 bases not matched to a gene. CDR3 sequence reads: CASSPGGDYGYTF. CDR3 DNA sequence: TGTGCCAGTAGTCCAGGGGGCGACTATGGCTACACCTTC.

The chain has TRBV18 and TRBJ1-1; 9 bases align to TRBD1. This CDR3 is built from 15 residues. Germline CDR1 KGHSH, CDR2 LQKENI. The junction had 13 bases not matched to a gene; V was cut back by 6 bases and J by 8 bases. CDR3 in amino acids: CASSGGQGFIPEAFF. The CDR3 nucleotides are TGTGCCAGCTCCGGTGGACAGGGGTTTATCCCCGAAGCTTTCTTT.

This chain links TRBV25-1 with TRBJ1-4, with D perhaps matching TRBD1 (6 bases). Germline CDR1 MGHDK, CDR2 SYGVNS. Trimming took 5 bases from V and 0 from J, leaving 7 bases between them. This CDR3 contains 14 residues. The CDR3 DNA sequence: TGTGCCAGCAGTCGACAGGCAACTAATGAAAAACTGTTTTTT. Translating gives CASSRQATNEKLFF.

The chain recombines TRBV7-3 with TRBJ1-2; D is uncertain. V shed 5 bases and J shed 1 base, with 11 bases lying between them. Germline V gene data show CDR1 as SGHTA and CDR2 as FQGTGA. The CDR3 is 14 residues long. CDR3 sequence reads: CASSQNADNYGYTF. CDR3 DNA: TGTGCCAGCAGCCAAAACGCAGATAACTATGGCTACACCTTC.

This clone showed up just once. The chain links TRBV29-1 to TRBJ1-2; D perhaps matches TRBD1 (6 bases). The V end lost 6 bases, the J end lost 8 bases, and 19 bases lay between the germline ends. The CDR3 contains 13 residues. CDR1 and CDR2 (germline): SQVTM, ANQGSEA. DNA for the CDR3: TGCAGCGTGGGGGGGCTGCAGGGGAGCGGCTACACCTTC. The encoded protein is CSVGGLQGSGYTF.

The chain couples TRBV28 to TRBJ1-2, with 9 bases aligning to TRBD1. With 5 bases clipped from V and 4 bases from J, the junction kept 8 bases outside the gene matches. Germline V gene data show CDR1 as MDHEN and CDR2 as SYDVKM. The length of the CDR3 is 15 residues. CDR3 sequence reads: CASSPVDRGGYGYTF. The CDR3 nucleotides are TGTGCCAGCAGTCCCGTGGACAGGGGTGGCTATGGCTACACCTTC.

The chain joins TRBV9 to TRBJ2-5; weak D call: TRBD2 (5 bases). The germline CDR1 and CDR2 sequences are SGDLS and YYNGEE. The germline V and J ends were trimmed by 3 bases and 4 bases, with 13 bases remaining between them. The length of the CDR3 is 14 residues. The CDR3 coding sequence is TGTGCCAGCAGCGGAACTAGTTCAGGAGAGACCCAGTACTTC. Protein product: CASSGTSSGETQYF.

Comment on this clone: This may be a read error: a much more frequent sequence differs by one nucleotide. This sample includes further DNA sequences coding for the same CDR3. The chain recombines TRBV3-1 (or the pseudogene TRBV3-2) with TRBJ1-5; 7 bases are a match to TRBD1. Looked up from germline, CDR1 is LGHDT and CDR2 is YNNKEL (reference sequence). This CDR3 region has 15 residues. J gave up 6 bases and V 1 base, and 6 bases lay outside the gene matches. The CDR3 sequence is CASSQGAGGGQPQHF. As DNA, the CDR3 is TGTGCCAGCAGCCAAGGGGCAGGGGGTGGTCAGCCCCAGCATTTT.

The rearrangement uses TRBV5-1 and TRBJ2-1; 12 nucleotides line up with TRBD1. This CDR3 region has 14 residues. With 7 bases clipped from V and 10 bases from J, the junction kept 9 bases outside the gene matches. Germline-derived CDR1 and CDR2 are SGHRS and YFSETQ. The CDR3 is CASLLGQGAREQFF. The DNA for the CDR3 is TGCGCCAGCCTATTGGGACAGGGGGCGCGGGAGCAGTTCTTC. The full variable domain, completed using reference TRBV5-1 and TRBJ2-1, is KAGVTQTPRYLIKTRGQQVTLSCSPISGHRSVSWYQQTPGQGLQFLFEYFSETQRNKGNFPGRFSGRQFSNSRSEMNVSTLELGDSALYLCASLLGQGAREQFFGPGTRLTVL.

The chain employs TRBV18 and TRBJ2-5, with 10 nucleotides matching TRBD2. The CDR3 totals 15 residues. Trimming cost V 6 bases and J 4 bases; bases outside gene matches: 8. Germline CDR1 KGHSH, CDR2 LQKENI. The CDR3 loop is CASSLDSGRIETQYF. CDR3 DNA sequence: TGTGCCAGCTCGTTAGATAGCGGGAGGATAGAGACCCAGTACTTC. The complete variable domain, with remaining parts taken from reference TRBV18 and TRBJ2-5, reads NAGVMQNPRHLVRRRGQEARLRCSPMKGHSHVYWYRQLPEEGLKFMVYLQKENIIDESGMPKERFSAEFPKEGPSILRIQQVVRGDSAAYFCASSLDSGRIETQYFGPGTRLLVL.

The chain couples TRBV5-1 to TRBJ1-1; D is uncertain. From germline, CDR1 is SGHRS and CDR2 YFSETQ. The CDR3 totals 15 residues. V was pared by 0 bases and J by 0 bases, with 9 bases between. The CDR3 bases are TGCGCCAGCAGCTTGGCCGAGTCGCTGAACACTGAAGCTTTCTTT. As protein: CASSLAESLNTEAFF.